This entry lists 18 T cell receptor beta chains sequenced from one sample in a study of cytomegalovirus exposure and HLA in healthy donors. Only in-frame clones appear in the TCRdb table, and some are missing; sequencing was by immunoSEQ multiplex PCR. Found here are roughly 130,000 clones, more than 80% of them singletons; the top ten hold about 6.7%. Material for sequencing was PBMCs. These receptors were obtained from a woman in her thirties in good health and CMV-seropositive.

The V and J genes are TRBV18 and TRBJ2-1, with D maybe TRBD2 (6 bases). The CDR3 is 14 amino acids. Between the trimmed V and J ends, which lost 1 base and 10 bases, there was a span of 14 bases. CDR1 and CDR2 (germline): KGHSH, LQKENI. Here the CDR3 DNA reads TGTGCCAGCTCACCACGAATCAGGGAGGAGGAGCAGTTCTTC. This sequence encodes CASSPRIREEEQFF.

CDR3 protein: CASSEWRRASYNEQFF. CDR3 DNA sequence: TGTGCCAGCAGTGAATGGAGGAGGGCGTCCTACAATGAGCAGTTCTTC. The J gene is TRBJ2-1, the V gene TRBV25-1; possibly TRBD2 for D (6 bases). This CDR3 contains 16 residues. CDR1 and CDR2 (germline): MGHDK, SYGVNS. V dropped 1 base and J dropped 1 base, with 11 bases sitting between them.

This chain uses TRBV28 with TRBJ2-3; 7 bases line up with TRBD2. V was clipped by 7 bases and J by 6 bases; unmatched bases: 13. Germline CDR1 MDHEN, CDR2 SYDVKM. The CDR3 is 15 residues long. CDR3 sequence: CASTGRSLGFDTQYF. The CDR3 DNA sequence: TGTGCCAGCACCGGGAGGTCACTGGGGTTCGATACGCAGTATTTT.

The V gene is TRBV2, the J gene TRBJ2-1; D is unresolved. The CDR3 has 16 amino acids. Trimming pared 1 base from V and 10 bases from J, leaving 20 bases between. CDR1 is SNHLY, CDR2 FYNNEI, per germline. The CDR3 protein is CASSEGPFRWVLEQFF. The CDR3 nucleotides are TGTGCCAGCAGTGAAGGGCCCTTCAGGTGGGTTCTGGAGCAGTTCTTC.

The rearrangement links TRBV6-5 to TRBJ1-3; no clear D gene. The V end lost 6 bases, the J end lost 0 bases, and 6 bases lay between the germline ends. This CDR3 is built from 13 residues. Per the germline V gene, CDR1 is MNHEY and CDR2 is SVGAGI. The CDR3 region has the DNA TGTGCCAGCAGGAGGAGCTCTGGAAACACCATATATTTT. Translation gives CASRRSSGNTIYF.

The J gene is TRBJ2-7, the V gene TRBV4-1; perhaps TRBD2 as D (5 bases). Germline V gene data show CDR1 as MGHRA and CDR2 as YSYEKL. The CDR3 covers 13 residues. V shed 0 bases and J shed 6 bases, with 9 bases lying between them. CDR3 bases: TGCGCCAGCAGCCAAGACCCTGCGGGCGAGCAGTACTTC. This gives the protein CASSQDPAGEQYF.

The CDR3 DNA sequence: TGTGCCAGCAGACCCCGCGGACAGGAGGTCACCGGGGAGCTGTTTTTT. Protein product: CASRPRGQEVTGELFF. The chain employs TRBV7-9 and TRBJ2-2, with 7 bases that match TRBD1. Germline loops: CDR1 SEHNR, CDR2 FQNEAQ (reference sequence). This CDR3 spans 16 amino acids. Losses at the gene ends were 6 bases for V and 4 bases for J; bases not matched to a gene: 11.

The CDR3 protein is CASSPLPRTGYTGELFF. CDR3 DNA: TGTGCCAGCAGCCCTCTCCCCCGGACAGGGTACACCGGGGAGCTGTTTTTT. The V and J genes are TRBV28 and TRBJ2-2; 8 bases map to TRBD1. This CDR3 has 17 residues. V lost 6 bases and J lost 3; bases outside the gene matches: 12. Looked up from germline, CDR1 is MDHEN and CDR2 is SYDVKM.

The chain combines TRBV28 with TRBJ2-1; perhaps TRBD2 as D (6 bases). The CDR3 covers 12 residues. V was pared by 7 bases and J by 11 bases, with 15 bases between. CDR1 and CDR2 from the germline V gene are MDHEN and SYDVKM. The CDR3 nucleotides read TGTGCCAGCAAACCCCTCGGGGGACAGCAGTTCTTC. As protein: CASKPLGGQQFF.

This chain links TRBV7-8 with TRBJ2-7; 9 bases fit TRBD2. From germline, CDR1 is SGHVS and CDR2 FQNEAQ. V gave up 6 bases and J gave up 3 bases; unmatched junction bases: 9. The CDR3 has 15 amino acids. CDR3 residues: CASSVRLADNYEQYF. The CDR3 DNA is TGTGCCAGCAGTGTCCGACTAGCGGATAACTACGAGCAGTACTTC.

The chain has TRBV7-6 and TRBJ2-3; the match to TRBD1 covers 7 bases. The germline V gene encodes CDR1 SGHVS and CDR2 FNYEAQ. The CDR3 extends over 17 amino acids. Trimming removed 1 base from V and 1 base from J; junction bases left unmatched: 8. CDR3 amino acids: CASSLVEGARGTDTQYF. DNA of the CDR3: TGTGCCAGCAGCTTAGTAGAGGGGGCGAGAGGCACAGATACGCAGTATTTT.

The chain joins TRBV5-4 to TRBJ2-3; TRBD2 agrees at 11 bases. V shed 4 bases, J shed 3 bases, and the junction held 7 bases outside the gene matches. The CDR3 extends over 16 amino acids. Germline loops: CDR1 SGHNT, CDR2 YYREEE (reference sequence). The DNA for the CDR3 is TGTGCCAGCAGCAATAGCGGGGGGGCATCTACAGATACGCAGTATTTT. Its translation is CASSNSGGASTDTQYF.

The chain employs TRBV5-1 and TRBJ2-1; no definite D call. V was trimmed by 6 bases and J by 0 bases, leaving 16 bases between them. CDR1 SGHRS and CDR2 YFSETQ come from the germline V gene. The CDR3 covers 16 residues. The CDR3 DNA reads TGCGCCAGCACCTACGAGAGGCTGGGCTCCTACAATGAGCAGTTCTTC. It encodes CASTYERLGSYNEQFF.

The chain carries TRBV21-1 and TRBJ2-1; the table's D call, TRBD1, was not checked against the DNA. TRBV21-1 represents a pseudogene. The CDR3 extends over 15 amino acids. This CDR3 is CASSKLRDNYNEQFF. The CDR3 DNA reads TGTGCCAGCAGCAAACTCCGAGACAACTACAATGAGCAGTTCTTC.

The rearrangement links TRBV7-2 to TRBJ2-3; possibly TRBD2 for D (7 bases). Germline CDR1 reads SGHTA; CDR2 reads FQGNSA. V lost 8 bases and J 3 bases, leaving 15 bases between the germline ends. This CDR3 comprises 14 residues. The CDR3 sequence: CASGSGGRTDTQYF. CDR3 nucleotides: TGTGCCAGCGGGTCGGGGGGCAGGACAGATACGCAGTATTTT.

This chain connects TRBV6-1 to TRBJ2-2; D unclear. The CDR3 contains 16 residues. V lost 0 bases to trimming and J lost 0 bases, with 8 bases between them. The germline CDR1 and CDR2 sequences are MNHNS and SASEGT. The CDR3 sequence is CASSEARPSNTGELFF. Written as DNA, the CDR3 is TGTGCCAGCAGTGAAGCGCGTCCGTCGAACACCGGGGAGCTGTTTTTT.

This chain connects TRBV6-5 to TRBJ1-4; D remains ambiguous. Germline V gene sequence: CDR1 MNHEY, CDR2 SVGAGI. V was trimmed by 6 bases and J by 2 bases, leaving 13 bases between them. The CDR3 has 15 amino acids. CDR3 sequence (DNA): TGTGCCAGCAGCCTACTCAGAGGGACTAATGAAAAACTGTTTTTT. It encodes CASSLLRGTNEKLFF.

CDR3 loop: CASSLAGYRAGGVDTQYF. DNA for the CDR3: TGTGCCAGCAGCTTGGCAGGGTACCGAGCGGGAGGGGTAGATACGCAGTATTTT. The chain couples TRBV5-6 to TRBJ2-3, with TRBD2 matching 10 bases. V lost 0 bases and J lost 5; bases outside the gene matches: 12. The CDR3 spans 18 residues. From germline, CDR1 is SGHDT and CDR2 YYEEEE.